A single sample gave rise to the 21 T cell receptor beta chains below, sequenced in a study of PD-1 blockade in classical Hodgkin lymphoma. The data were produced by immunoSEQ multiplex PCR, yet TCRdb's version contains in-frame clones alone and is incomplete. The sample has about 84,000 clones; 75% to 90% are singletons. In every patient, relapse followed autologous stem cell transplantation, while exposure to brentuximab vedotin differed. The sample was peripheral blood mononuclear cells (PBMCs), taken at baseline. The receptors come from a human donor with classical Hodgkin lymphoma.

The chain uses TRBV10-3 and TRBJ2-7; D may be TRBD1 (5 bases). V lost 0 bases to trimming and J lost 2 bases, with 11 bases between them. Germline loops: CDR1 ENHRY, CDR2 SYGVKD. This CDR3 comprises 15 residues. The CDR3 is CAISESLDIAYEQYF. CDR3 nucleotides: TGTGCCATCAGTGAGTCGTTGGACATAGCCTACGAGCAGTACTTC.

The rearrangement uses TRBV4-2 and TRBJ2-5, with no clear D. The CDR3 has 14 residues. The germline V and J ends were trimmed by 0 bases and 4 bases, with 9 bases remaining between them. Per germline, CDR1 LGHNA and CDR2 YNFKEQ. The CDR3, as DNA: TGTGCCAGCAGCCAAGAAGGATGGTCAGAGACCCAGTACTTC. This encodes CASSQEGWSETQYF.

V and J are TRBV6-1 and TRBJ1-5; maybe TRBD1 (5 bases). Germline V lookup: CDR1 MNHNS, CDR2 SASEGT. This CDR3 is 11 amino acids long. V gave up 7 bases and J gave up 4 bases, with 5 bases separating them. The CDR3 protein is CASTGNQPQHF. As DNA, the CDR3 is TGTGCCAGCACAGGGAATCAGCCCCAGCATTTT.

The chain couples TRBV5-6 to TRBJ1-2; weak D call: TRBD1 (5 bases). The germline gives CDR1 SGHDT, CDR2 YYEEEE. Trimming shortened V by 3 bases and J by 7 bases, and 10 bases separated the two germline ends. This CDR3 has 12 amino acids. This CDR3 reads CASSWDSGGYTF. DNA of the CDR3: TGTGCCAGCAGCTGGGACTCGGGTGGCTACACCTTC.

The table lists this clone with a few counts. V is TRBV18 and J is TRBJ2-4; no clear D. The CDR3 length is 14 residues. Trimming took off 3 bases at V and 7 bases at J, with 13 bases between the two ends. The germline gives CDR1 KGHSH, CDR2 LQKENI. The CDR3 coding sequence is TGTGCCAGCTCACCCGGAGACGGTGGGAACATTCAGTACTTC. Amino acids: CASSPGDGGNIQYF.

The chain carries TRBV6-6 and TRBJ1-5; D remains ambiguous. Trimming removed 5 bases from V and 4 bases from J, with 18 bases in between. Per germline, CDR1 MNHNY and CDR2 SVGAGI (reference sequence). The CDR3 has 16 amino acids. The CDR3 region has the DNA TGTGCCAGCAGTCAATGGACGGAAGGACTAAATCAGCCCCAGCATTTT. Protein product: CASSQWTEGLNQPQHF.

This chain uses TRBV7-2 with TRBJ1-3, with a tentative D call TRBD1 (5 bases). This CDR3 comprises 17 residues. Per germline, CDR1 SGHTA and CDR2 FQGNSA. V was clipped by 0 bases and J by 2 bases, with 14 bases between them. The CDR3 nucleotides are TGTGCCAGCAGCTTAGCAGGGGCCAGAGGGGCTGGAAACACCATATATTTT. It encodes CASSLAGARGAGNTIYF.

The chain links TRBV29-1 to TRBJ2-3, with a weak D call TRBD2 (6 bases). The CDR3 runs to 14 residues. The ends were cut back, 1 base at V and 2 bases at J, with 10 bases in the middle. Germline-derived CDR1 and CDR2 are SQVTM and ANQGSEA. The CDR3 sequence: CSVEAGVYTDTQYF. CDR3 DNA sequence: TGCAGCGTTGAAGCGGGGGTTTACACAGATACGCAGTATTTT.

The chain uses TRBV29-1 and TRBJ2-7, with 7 bases identical to TRBD1. Germline V gene lookup returns CDR1 SQVTM and CDR2 ANQGSEA. The CDR3 has 14 amino acids. Trimming at V came to 2 bases and at J to 1 base, leaving 5 bases not matched to a gene. The CDR3 here is CSVEKVGQSYEQYF. For the CDR3, the DNA is TGCAGCGTTGAAAAGGTGGGACAGTCCTACGAGCAGTACTTC.

The chain employs TRBV27 and TRBJ1-1; the D gene is possibly TRBD1 (6 bases). Germline lookup yields CDR1 MNHEY and CDR2 SMNVEV (reference sequence). The CDR3 length is 14 residues. The ends were cut back, 0 bases at V and 8 bases at J, with 13 bases in the middle. The CDR3 here is CASSLSAGVREAFF. The CDR3 DNA reads as TGTGCCAGCAGTTTATCGGCAGGGGTGCGAGAAGCTTTCTTT.

This chain uses TRBV7-2 with TRBJ2-5; possibly TRBD2 for D (5 bases). CDR1 is SGHTA, CDR2 FQGNSA, per germline. V dropped 5 bases and J dropped 0 bases, with 10 bases sitting between them. The CDR3 totals 14 residues. The CDR3 loop reads CASSPTRYQETQYF. CDR3 nucleotides: TGTGCCAGCAGCCCAACTAGGTACCAAGAGACCCAGTACTTC.

The chain uses TRBV30 and TRBJ1-5; D remains unclear. V shed 3 bases and J shed 0 bases, with 18 bases lying between them. Germline-derived CDR1 and CDR2 are GTSNPN and SVGIG (reference sequence). There are 17 residues in the CDR3. CDR3 nucleotide sequence: TGTGCCTGGAGCGCCGTGAGGGTGCGTAATAGCAATCAGCCCCAGCATTTT. Amino acid sequence: CAWSAVRVRNSNQPQHF.

The chain has TRBV19 and TRBJ2-2; TRBD2 matches at 13 bases. J gave up 4 bases and V 11 bases, and 10 bases lay outside the gene matches. The CDR3 totals 16 residues. Germline CDR1 LNHDA, CDR2 SQIVND (reference sequence). CDR3 sequence reads: CACTMGLAGITGELFF. In DNA form, the CDR3 reads TGTGCCTGCACTATGGGACTAGCGGGGATCACCGGGGAGCTGTTTTTT.

The chain carries TRBV6-1 and TRBJ2-1, with 9 bases lining up with TRBD2. CDR3 length equals 16 residues. Germline values: CDR1 MNHNS, CDR2 SASEGT. With 2 bases clipped from V and 7 bases from J, the junction kept 9 bases outside the gene matches. CDR3 loop: CASSESVAGVRNEQFF. The CDR3, as DNA: TGTGCCAGCAGTGAATCGGTAGCGGGAGTAAGGAATGAGCAGTTCTTC.

CDR3 protein: CASSRGQGNYGYTF. Written as DNA, the CDR3 is TGTGCCAGCAGTAGGGGACAGGGGAACTATGGCTACACCTTC. The V gene is TRBV28, the J gene TRBJ1-2, with 10 bases that match TRBD1. Germline V lookup: CDR1 MDHEN, CDR2 SYDVKM. This CDR3 has 14 amino acids. The J segment lost 2 bases and the V segment lost 5 bases, leaving 2 bases of the junction unmatched.

This clone has only one observation. The rearrangement uses TRBV28 and TRBJ1-2; possible D gene TRBD1, 5 bases. The V end lost 7 bases, the J end lost 1 base, and 31 bases lay between the germline ends. The germline gives CDR1 MDHEN, CDR2 SYDVKM. CDR3 length: 20 amino acids. CDR3 in amino acids: CASNNPVGGRDLLHNYGYTF. The CDR3 bases are TGTGCCAGCAACAACCCAGTGGGGGGGAGGGACCTACTTCATAACTATGGCTACACCTTC.

The chain recombines TRBV29-1 with TRBJ2-3, with D perhaps TRBD1 (5 bases). With 0 bases removed from V and 5 bases from J, the gap between germline ends came to 21 bases. Germline assignment: CDR1 SQVTM and CDR2 ANQGSEA. CDR3 size: 17 residues. The chain's CDR3 is CSVEELGRAQGKDTQYF. The DNA of the CDR3 is TGCAGCGTTGAAGAACTCGGCAGGGCCCAGGGAAAAGATACGCAGTATTTT.

The chain recombines TRBV28 with TRBJ2-7; 9 bases are shared with TRBD2. Germline CDR1 reads MDHEN; CDR2 reads SYDVKM. Trimming took 5 bases from V and 4 from J; bases not matched to a gene: 18. The CDR3 runs to 18 residues. The CDR3 region has the DNA TGTGCCAGCAGTCTAGGGGCGGGAGGGGAAGCTTGGGGATACGAGCAGTACTTC. It specifies CASSLGAGGEAWGYEQYF.

The V gene is TRBV28, the J gene TRBJ1-1, with TRBD1 matching 7 bases. The V gene's germline CDR1 is MDHEN and CDR2 SYDVKM. The V and J ends lost 2 bases and 9 bases, in that order; junction bases with no gene match: 9. This CDR3 has 14 amino acids. The CDR3 region is CASSLRGQIVKAFF. DNA of the CDR3: TGTGCCAGCAGTTTAAGGGGACAGATTGTAAAAGCTTTCTTT.

The rearrangement uses TRBV20-1 and TRBJ1-1; no clear D. The germline CDR1 and CDR2 sequences are DFQATT and SNEGSKA (reference sequence). The CDR3 totals 11 residues. The V end was cut by 6 bases, the J end by 11 bases, with 16 bases between. The CDR3 DNA sequence: TGCAGTGCCAGCAAGACCCCGGGGGCTTTCTTT. This gives the protein CSASKTPGAFF.

The chain employs TRBV7-2 and TRBJ1-1, with 9 bases aligning to TRBD1. The CDR3 covers 13 residues. J lost 5 bases, V lost 3 bases, and 1 base had no gene match. The germline V gene encodes CDR1 SGHTA and CDR2 FQGNSA. The DNA of the CDR3 is TGTGCCAGCAGCTTGGGGACAGGGACTGAAGCTTTCTTT. Protein product: CASSLGTGTEAFF.